These T cell receptor beta chains were read from a single sample in a study of brain T cells in children with intractable seizures. Profiled with immunoSEQ multiplex PCR; TCRdb holds only in-frame clones, not every one. Among 340,000 or so clones listed, over 90% were seen once. The sequenced sample was peripheral blood, obtained roughly 5 months after surgery. Source of these receptors: a boy in the first two years of life with tuberous sclerosis and intractable seizures. CDR3s include the opening cysteine and the closing phenylalanine or tryptophan. Fields, in order: J gene, D gene, clone size, V gene, CDR3 DNA, CDR3 protein. The D gene is left open where the match is weak. Only part of the rows carry a size: once, few, many, or a class if the clone is expanded.

j_call: TRBJ2-7; d_call: NA; clone_size: NA; v_call: TRBV7-6; cdr3_nt: TGTGCCAGCAGCCGGGACTCTACCTACGAGCAGTACTTC; cdr3_aa: CASSRDSTYEQYF
j_call: TRBJ1-6; d_call: NA; clone_size: NA; v_call: TRBV5-6; cdr3_nt: TGTGCCAGCAGCAAGTTGAGGGTAGGGAATTCACCCCTCCACTTT; cdr3_aa: CASSKLRVGNSPLHF
j_call: TRBJ2-1; d_call: TRBD1; clone_size: NA; v_call: TRBV6-5; cdr3_nt: TGTGCCAGCAGTTGGGACAGGGTGTACAATGAGCAGTTCTTC; cdr3_aa: CASSWDRVYNEQFF
j_call: TRBJ1-1; d_call: TRBD1; clone_size: NA; v_call: TRBV2; cdr3_nt: TGTGCCAGCAGGCCCAACAGGGGCGGTGAAGCTTTCTTT; cdr3_aa: CASRPNRGGEAFF
j_call: TRBJ1-1; d_call: NA; clone_size: NA; v_call: TRBV20-1; cdr3_nt: TGCAGTGCTAGGGGTCCAGAAAAAGCTTTCTTT; cdr3_aa: CSARGPEKAFF
j_call: TRBJ1-4; d_call: TRBD1; clone_size: NA; v_call: TRBV13; cdr3_nt: TGTGCCAGCAGCGGACCCGGGACAGGGGAGTCTAATGAAAAACTGTTTTTT; cdr3_aa: CASSGPGTGESNEKLFF
j_call: TRBJ2-2; d_call: NA; clone_size: NA; v_call: TRBV21-1; cdr3_nt: TGTGCCAGCAGCAAGGACAGGGCCCCGGGGACCGGGGAGCTGTTTTTT; cdr3_aa: CASSKDRAPGTGELFF
j_call: TRBJ2-3; d_call: TRBD2; clone_size: NA; v_call: TRBV13; cdr3_nt: TGTGCCAGCAGCTTAGGCCCGACTAGCGGGGACACAGATACGCAGTATTTT; cdr3_aa: CASSLGPTSGDTDTQYF
j_call: TRBJ1-5; d_call: TRBD1; clone_size: NA; v_call: TRBV3-1/TRBV3-2; cdr3_nt: TGTGCCAGCAGCGGGACAGGGGGCGGGAATCAGCCCCAGCATTTT; cdr3_aa: CASSGTGGGNQPQHF
j_call: TRBJ2-1; d_call: NA; clone_size: NA; v_call: TRBV5-1; cdr3_nt: TGCGCCAGCAGCTTGCGGGAGAAGGACGGTAGCAATGAGCAGTTCTTC; cdr3_aa: CASSLREKDGSNEQFF
j_call: TRBJ2-2; d_call: NA; clone_size: NA; v_call: TRBV9; cdr3_nt: TGTGCCAGCAGCGTAGGAGTCCCCACCGGGGAGCTGTTTTTT; cdr3_aa: CASSVGVPTGELFF
j_call: TRBJ2-7; d_call: NA; clone_size: NA; v_call: TRBV11-2; cdr3_nt: TGTGCCAGCAGCCTATCCGGTGGTTCTGGAACGACCTACGAGCAGTACTTC; cdr3_aa: CASSLSGGSGTTYEQYF
j_call: TRBJ2-7; d_call: TRBD2; clone_size: NA; v_call: TRBV2; cdr3_nt: TGTGCCAGCAGTGGACTAGCGGGAGCCGAGCAGTACTTC; cdr3_aa: CASSGLAGAEQYF
j_call: TRBJ2-1; d_call: TRBD2; clone_size: NA; v_call: TRBV19; cdr3_nt: TGTGCCAGTAGTAGCGGGGGGAATGAGCAGTTCTTC; cdr3_aa: CASSSGGNEQFF
j_call: TRBJ2-1; d_call: TRBD2; clone_size: once; v_call: TRBV19; cdr3_nt: TGTGCCAGTAGTTCGACTAGCGGGGGGCGCTTTGAGCAGTTCTTC; cdr3_aa: CASSSTSGGRFEQFF
j_call: TRBJ2-3; d_call: NA; clone_size: NA; v_call: TRBV15; cdr3_nt: TGTGCCACCAGCTCAAGGGTCACAGATACGCAGTATTTT; cdr3_aa: CATSSRVTDTQYF
j_call: TRBJ2-1; d_call: NA; clone_size: NA; v_call: TRBV5-6; cdr3_nt: TGTGCCAGCAGCTTTTACAGGGCCACAACGACGGGCTCCTACAATGAGCAGTTCTTC; cdr3_aa: CASSFYRATTTGSYNEQFF
j_call: TRBJ1-5; d_call: NA; clone_size: NA; v_call: TRBV2; cdr3_nt: TGTGCCAGCAGTTTGGACGGCTTAAGGAGTCAGCCCCAGCATTTT; cdr3_aa: CASSLDGLRSQPQHF
j_call: TRBJ1-2; d_call: TRBD1; clone_size: NA; v_call: TRBV4-1; cdr3_nt: TGCGCCAGCAGCCAAGGGGAACAGGGGAGATGGGGCTACACCTTC; cdr3_aa: CASSQGEQGRWGYTF
j_call: TRBJ1-2; d_call: TRBD1; clone_size: NA; v_call: TRBV7-2; cdr3_nt: TGTGCCAGCAGCTTTTGGGGACAGGGGGCGCCTGGCTACACCTTC; cdr3_aa: CASSFWGQGAPGYTF
j_call: TRBJ2-2; d_call: TRBD2; clone_size: NA; v_call: TRBV7-9; cdr3_nt: TGTGCCAGCAGCTTTGATAGCGGGTTTGACGGGGAGCTGTTTTTT; cdr3_aa: CASSFDSGFDGELFF
j_call: TRBJ2-1; d_call: TRBD2; clone_size: NA; v_call: TRBV10-1; cdr3_nt: TGCGCCAGCAGTTCTAGCGGGAGGAATGAGCAGTTCTTC; cdr3_aa: CASSSSGRNEQFF
j_call: TRBJ2-7; d_call: NA; clone_size: NA; v_call: TRBV5-6; cdr3_nt: TGTGCCAGCAGTTATAGGACGAACGTCTACGAGCAGTACTTC; cdr3_aa: CASSYRTNVYEQYF
j_call: TRBJ2-5; d_call: TRBD1; clone_size: NA; v_call: TRBV11-3; cdr3_nt: TGTGCCAGCAGCCGGACAGGGCCCCGGGGGACCCAGTACTTC; cdr3_aa: CASSRTGPRGTQYF
j_call: TRBJ2-5; d_call: TRBD1; clone_size: NA; v_call: TRBV5-1; cdr3_nt: TGCGCCAGCAGCCCCGACAGGGCAGGGGAGACCCAGTACTTC; cdr3_aa: CASSPDRAGETQYF
j_call: TRBJ1-6; d_call: NA; clone_size: NA; v_call: TRBV6-4; cdr3_nt: TGTGCCAGCTCCCTGGTGGGGTGGGGTTCACCCCTCCACTTT; cdr3_aa: CASSLVGWGSPLHF
j_call: TRBJ2-7; d_call: TRBD2; clone_size: NA; v_call: TRBV6-5; cdr3_nt: TGTGCCAGCAGTTCCCTAGCGGGAGGTCGGGAGCAGTACTTC; cdr3_aa: CASSSLAGGREQYF
j_call: TRBJ2-7; d_call: TRBD2; clone_size: NA; v_call: TRBV6-5; cdr3_nt: TGTGCCAGCAGTTACTCGACAAGCGGGAGGGCCTACGAGCAGTACTTC; cdr3_aa: CASSYSTSGRAYEQYF
j_call: TRBJ1-2; d_call: NA; clone_size: once; v_call: TRBV7-9; cdr3_nt: TGTGCCAGCAGCTTACGGGGGATAGATGGCTACACCTTC; cdr3_aa: CASSLRGIDGYTF
j_call: TRBJ1-2; d_call: NA; clone_size: NA; v_call: TRBV9; cdr3_nt: TGTGCCAGCAGTTCTAAACCGTCAGTTAACTATGGCTACACCTTC; cdr3_aa: CASSSKPSVNYGYTF
j_call: TRBJ1-1; d_call: NA; clone_size: NA; v_call: TRBV10-2; cdr3_nt: TGCGCCAGCAGTGAGTCTGGGGTAGGTGGTACTGAAGCTTTCTTT; cdr3_aa: CASSESGVGGTEAFF
j_call: TRBJ2-3; d_call: NA; clone_size: once; v_call: TRBV6-5; cdr3_nt: TGTGCCAGCAGTAGGGATCTACCCACAGATACGCAGTATTTT; cdr3_aa: CASSRDLPTDTQYF
j_call: TRBJ1-5; d_call: NA; clone_size: NA; v_call: TRBV5-8; cdr3_nt: TGTGCCAGCAGCCAGCGTAGCAATCAGCCCCAGCATTTT; cdr3_aa: CASSQRSNQPQHF
j_call: TRBJ2-7; d_call: NA; clone_size: NA; v_call: TRBV7-3; cdr3_nt: TGTGCCAGCAGCCCGGACGGGACCTCCAGGGAGGAGCAGTACTTC; cdr3_aa: CASSPDGTSREEQYF
j_call: TRBJ1-1; d_call: TRBD1; clone_size: NA; v_call: TRBV2; cdr3_nt: TGTGCCAGCACCGGGACAGGGATCGAAGCTTTCTTT; cdr3_aa: CASTGTGIEAFF